These 17 T cell receptor beta chains share one sample of origin, sequenced in a study of T cell responses to AZD1222 COVID-19 vaccine. Clones were sequenced by immunoSEQ multiplex PCR, and TCRdb holds only the in-frame ones, with some missing. The table records about 110,000 clones, over 80% of them present only once. The material sequenced was peripheral blood, taken on day 0 of AZD1222 vaccination. The receptors were sampled from an adult in good health.

The genes are TRBV2 and TRBJ1-6; D is undetermined. This CDR3 has 13 amino acids. Per the germline V gene, CDR1 is SNHLY and CDR2 is FYNNEI. Trimming took 8 bases from V and 4 from J, leaving 9 bases between them. Here the CDR3 DNA reads TGTGCCAGCGTAGAGGATTATAATTCACCCCTCCACTTT. Its protein is CASVEDYNSPLHF.

CDR3 sequence reads: CASSLHSNNSPLHF. The CDR3, as DNA: TGTGCCAGCAGTCTCCACAGTAATAATTCACCCCTCCACTTT. V is TRBV6-2 or TRBV6-3 and J is TRBJ1-6; D unresolved. V was shortened by 5 bases and J by 5 bases, with 10 bases between the two germline ends. This CDR3 has 14 residues. Germline V gene sequence: CDR1 MNHEY, CDR2 SVGEGT.

V gene TRBV7-2 combines with J gene TRBJ1-1, with TRBD1 as a possible D gene (5 bases). This CDR3 spans 14 amino acids. With 5 bases removed from V and 1 base from J, the gap between germline ends came to 11 bases. Germline-derived CDR1 and CDR2 are SGHTA and FQGNSA. The CDR3 sequence: CASSNGGGNTEAFF. The CDR3, as DNA: TGTGCCAGCAGCAACGGGGGGGGGAACACTGAAGCTTTCTTT.

This clone has a single count. V is TRBV5-1 and J is TRBJ2-7; 8 bases line up with TRBD1. The V gene end was trimmed by 1 base and the J gene end by 0 bases; junction bases not matched to a gene: 3. CDR3 length: 15 residues. CDR1 and CDR2 (germline): SGHRS, YFSETQ. CDR3 nucleotide sequence: TGCGCCAGCAGCTTGATCACAGGGGGCTCCTACGAGCAGTACTTC. This gives the protein CASSLITGGSYEQYF.

Points on this clone: The junction departs from germline at one end; a sequencing error may be responsible. The chain links TRBV6-1 to TRBJ2-7; D possibly corresponds to TRBD2 (7 bases). Germline CDR1 MNHNS, CDR2 SASEGT. This CDR3 is built from 16 residues. CDR3 region: CASSEGGGLGSYEQYF. The DNA for the CDR3 is TGTGCCAGCAGCGAAGGGGGGGGGCTAGGATCCTACGAGCAGTACTTC.

This chain joins TRBV5-1 and TRBJ2-3, with unresolved D. CDR1 and CDR2 from the germline V gene are SGHRS and YFSETQ. Trimming stripped 0 bases from V and 1 base from J, with 6 bases between. The CDR3 covers 14 residues. The CDR3 nucleotides are TGCGCCAGCAGCTTGGTACCGCGCACAGATACGCAGTATTTT. Residues: CASSLVPRTDTQYF.

The V call is TRBV5-4, the J call TRBJ2-6; D gene uncertain. Germline-derived CDR1 and CDR2 are SGHNT and YYREEE (reference sequence). The CDR3 consists of 13 residues. The V end lost 5 bases, the J end lost 4 bases, and 7 bases lay between the germline ends. The DNA of the CDR3 is TGTGCCAGCAGTATTCAGGGGGCCAACGTCCTGACTTTC. Its translation: CASSIQGANVLTF.

The chain combines TRBV24-1 with TRBJ1-5; D remains unclear. The CDR3 has 10 residues. Trimming stripped 7 bases from V and 5 bases from J, with 2 bases between. Germline CDR1 reads KGHDR; CDR2 reads SFDVKD. Here the CDR3 DNA reads TGTGCCACCAGGGATCAGCCCCAGCATTTT. Its translation is CATRDQPQHF.

This clone was counted a single time. The chain uses TRBV3-1 (or the pseudogene TRBV3-2) and TRBJ1-3; a possible D gene is TRBD1 (5 bases). V was pared by 3 bases and J by 0 bases, with 9 bases between. This CDR3 comprises 15 residues. Germline loops: CDR1 LGHDT, CDR2 YNNKEL (reference sequence). The CDR3 protein is CASSQGTYSGNTIYF. The CDR3 DNA is TGTGCCAGCAGCCAGGGGACTTACTCTGGAAACACCATATATTTT.

The chain is built from TRBV7-3 and TRBJ2-1, with TRBD2 identical over 12 bases. Germline V gives CDR1 SGHTA, CDR2 FQGTGA. The CDR3 runs 17 residues. The V and J ends lost 4 bases and 6 bases, in that order; junction bases with no gene match: 10. The chain's CDR3 is CASSSETTSGGINEQFF. DNA for the CDR3: TGTGCCAGCAGCTCGGAAACGACTAGCGGGGGAATCAATGAGCAGTTCTTC.

This clone occurred once. V and J are TRBV19 and TRBJ1-1; perhaps TRBD1 as D (5 bases). This CDR3 has 15 residues. Germline V gene sequence: CDR1 LNHDA, CDR2 SQIVND (reference sequence). The V and J ends lost 5 bases and 4 bases respectively, with 17 bases between them. The CDR3 is CASSPSLRGITEAFF. CDR3 DNA: TGTGCCAGTAGTCCATCGTTGCGGGGGATCACTGAAGCTTTCTTT.

This clone was observed a handful of times. J is TRBJ2-3 and V is TRBV5-1; weak D call: TRBD1 (6 bases). This CDR3 comprises 15 residues. Per germline, CDR1 SGHRS and CDR2 YFSETQ. V lost 4 bases to trimming and J lost 3 bases, with 15 bases between them. CDR3 amino acids: CASSQTGMGTDTQYF. CDR3 DNA: TGCGCCAGCAGCCAAACAGGGATGGGGACAGATACGCAGTATTTT.

This rearrangement joins TRBV7-9 to TRBJ2-1; D is unclear. CDR1 is SEHNR and CDR2 is FQNEAQ in the germline V gene (reference sequence). The CDR3 runs to 13 residues. V was cut by 0 bases and J by 4 bases, with 4 bases left in between. Written as DNA, the CDR3 is TGTGCCAGCAGCTTAGCCGTATACAATGAGCAGTTCTTC. Translating gives CASSLAVYNEQFF.

The chain links TRBV7-3 to TRBJ2-5, with TRBD1 as a possible D gene (6 bases). Germline V gene sequence: CDR1 SGHTA, CDR2 FQGTGA. The CDR3 totals 13 residues. V lost 5 bases, J lost 3 bases, and 10 bases lay in between. This CDR3 is CASSKNREETQYF. CDR3 in DNA: TGTGCCAGCAGCAAGAACAGGGAAGAGACCCAGTACTTC. The full variable domain, with the rest looked up from reference TRBV7-3 and TRBJ2-5, is GAGVSQTPSNKVTEKGKYVELRCDPISGHTALYWYRQSLGQGPEFLIYFQGTGAADDSGLPNDRFFAVRPEGSVSTLKIQRTERGDSAVYLCASSKNREETQYFGPGTRLLVL.

The chain carries TRBV7-9 and TRBJ2-7; TRBD2 aligns across 8 bases. Germline loops: CDR1 SEHNR, CDR2 FQNEAQ (reference sequence). The V and J ends lost 9 bases and 7 bases, in that order; junction bases with no gene match: 14. This CDR3 is 14 amino acids long. CDR3 sequence reads: CASREGLGAVEQYF. DNA for the CDR3: TGTGCCAGTAGGGAGGGACTAGGGGCGGTGGAGCAGTACTTC.

The chain uses TRBV28 and TRBJ1-5; the D is unclear. This CDR3 has 15 residues. Trimming stripped 1 base from V and 5 bases from J, with 12 bases between. Germline V gene data show CDR1 as MDHEN and CDR2 as SYDVKM. DNA for the CDR3: TGTGCCAGCAGTTTATCAGTCCGCCTGGATCAGCCCCAGCATTTT. This codes for CASSLSVRLDQPQHF.

The chain employs TRBV11-2 and TRBJ2-7; 7 bases align to TRBD1. The CDR3 has 13 amino acids. The V gene end was trimmed by 4 bases and the J gene end by 3 bases; junction bases not matched to a gene: 3. Per the germline V gene, CDR1 is SGHAT and CDR2 is FQNNGV. The CDR3 region has the DNA TGTGCCAGCAGCTCGGGACAGAACTACGAGCAGTACTTC. Protein product: CASSSGQNYEQYF.